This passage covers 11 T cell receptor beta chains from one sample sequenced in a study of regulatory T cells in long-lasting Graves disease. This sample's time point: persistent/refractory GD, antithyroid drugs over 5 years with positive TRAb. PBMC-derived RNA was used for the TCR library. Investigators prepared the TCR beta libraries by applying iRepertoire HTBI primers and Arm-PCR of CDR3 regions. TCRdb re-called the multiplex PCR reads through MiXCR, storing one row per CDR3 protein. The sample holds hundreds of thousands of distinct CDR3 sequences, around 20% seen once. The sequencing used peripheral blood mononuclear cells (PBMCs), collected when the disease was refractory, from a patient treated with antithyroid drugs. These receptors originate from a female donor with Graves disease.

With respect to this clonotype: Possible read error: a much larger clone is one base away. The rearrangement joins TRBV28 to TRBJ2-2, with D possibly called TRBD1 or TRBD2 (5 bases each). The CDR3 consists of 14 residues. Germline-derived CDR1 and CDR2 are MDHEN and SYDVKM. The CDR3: CASSPGSVTGALFF. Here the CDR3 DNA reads TGTGCCAGCAGTCCCGGGTCGGTCACCGGGGCGCTGTTTTTT.

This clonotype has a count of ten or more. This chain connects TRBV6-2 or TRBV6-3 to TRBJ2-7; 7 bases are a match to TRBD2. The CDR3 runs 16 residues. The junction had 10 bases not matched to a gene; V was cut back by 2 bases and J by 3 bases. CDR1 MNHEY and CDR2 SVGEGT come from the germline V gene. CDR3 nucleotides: TGTGCCAGCAGTTACGGGAGGGCAGGCGGTTACTACGAGCAGTACTTC. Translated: CASSYGRAGGYYEQYF.

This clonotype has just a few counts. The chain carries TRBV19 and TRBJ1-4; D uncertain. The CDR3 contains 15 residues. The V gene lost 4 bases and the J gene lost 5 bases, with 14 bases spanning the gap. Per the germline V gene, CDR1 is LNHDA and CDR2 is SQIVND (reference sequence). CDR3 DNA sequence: TGTGCCAGTAGTACTCGACGGACTCTCAATGAAAAACTGTTTTTT. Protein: CASSTRRTLNEKLFF.

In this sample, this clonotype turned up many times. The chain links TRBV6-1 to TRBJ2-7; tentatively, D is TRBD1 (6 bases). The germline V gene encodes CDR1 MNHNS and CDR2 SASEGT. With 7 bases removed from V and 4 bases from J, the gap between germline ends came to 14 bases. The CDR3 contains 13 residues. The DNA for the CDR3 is TGTGCCAGCACCTCCCTCGACAGGTACGAGCAGTACTTC. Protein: CASTSLDRYEQYF.

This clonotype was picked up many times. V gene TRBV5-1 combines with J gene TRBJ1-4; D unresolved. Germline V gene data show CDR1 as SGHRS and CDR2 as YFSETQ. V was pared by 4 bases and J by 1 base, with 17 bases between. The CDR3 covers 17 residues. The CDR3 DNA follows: TGCGCCAGCAGCGTGGGTCCCGCCCAGAAAACTAATGAAAAACTGTTTTTT. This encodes CASSVGPAQKTNEKLFF.

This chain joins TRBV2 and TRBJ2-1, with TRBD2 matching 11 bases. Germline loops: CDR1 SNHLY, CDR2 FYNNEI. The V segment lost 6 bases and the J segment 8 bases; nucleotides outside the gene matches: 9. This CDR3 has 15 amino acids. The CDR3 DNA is TGTGCCAGCAGATCCGGGACTAGCGGACCCCATGAGCAGTTCTTC. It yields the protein CASRSGTSGPHEQFF. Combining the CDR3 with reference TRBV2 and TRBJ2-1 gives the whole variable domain EPEVTQTPSHQVTQMGQEVILRCVPISNHLYFYWYRQILGQKVEFLVSFYNNEISEKSEIFDDQFSVERPDGSNFTLKIRSTKLEDSAMYFCASRSGTSGPHEQFFGPGTRLTVL.

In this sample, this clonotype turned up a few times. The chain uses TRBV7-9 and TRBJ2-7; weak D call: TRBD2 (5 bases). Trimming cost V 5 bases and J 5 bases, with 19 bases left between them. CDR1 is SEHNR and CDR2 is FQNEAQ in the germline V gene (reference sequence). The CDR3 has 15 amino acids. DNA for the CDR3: TGTGCCAGCAGCCCCATCCTGAACTTCGGGGACGAGCAGTACTTC. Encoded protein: CASSPILNFGDEQYF.

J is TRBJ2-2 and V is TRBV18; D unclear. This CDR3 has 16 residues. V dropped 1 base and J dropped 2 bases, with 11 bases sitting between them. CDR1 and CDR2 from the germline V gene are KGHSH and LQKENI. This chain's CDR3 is CASSPLVRLNTGELFF. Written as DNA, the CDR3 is TGTGCCAGCTCACCACTAGTCCGCCTAAACACCGGGGAGCTGTTTTTT.

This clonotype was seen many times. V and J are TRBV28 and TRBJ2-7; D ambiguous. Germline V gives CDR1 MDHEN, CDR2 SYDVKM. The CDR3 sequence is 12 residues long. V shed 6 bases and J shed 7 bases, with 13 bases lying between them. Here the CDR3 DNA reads TGTGCCAGCAGCCCATTCCGTCAGGAGCAGTACTTC. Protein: CASSPFRQEQYF.

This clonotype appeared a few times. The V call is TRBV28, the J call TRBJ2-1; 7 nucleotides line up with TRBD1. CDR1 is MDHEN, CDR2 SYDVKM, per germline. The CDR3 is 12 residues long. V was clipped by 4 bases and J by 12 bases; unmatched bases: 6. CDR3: CASSSTGYRQFF. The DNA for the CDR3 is TGTGCCAGCAGTTCGACAGGGTACCGGCAGTTCTTC.

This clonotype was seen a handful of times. As DNA, the CDR3 is TGTGCCAGCAGCCAATCGCCCCAGCCTGGGGGCAATCAGCCCCAGCATTTT. It specifies CASSQSPQPGGNQPQHF. V is TRBV16 and J is TRBJ1-5; D call uncertain. The CDR3 runs to 17 residues. V lost 0 bases and J 2 bases, leaving 14 bases between the germline ends. Germline CDR1 is KGHSY and CDR2 is FQNENV.